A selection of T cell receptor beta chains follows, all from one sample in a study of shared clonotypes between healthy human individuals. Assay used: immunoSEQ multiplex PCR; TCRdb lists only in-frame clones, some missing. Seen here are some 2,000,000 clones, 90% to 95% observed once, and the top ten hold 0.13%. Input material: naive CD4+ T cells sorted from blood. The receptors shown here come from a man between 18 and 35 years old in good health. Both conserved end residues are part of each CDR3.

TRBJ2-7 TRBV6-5 CASSYSPSAAYEQYF
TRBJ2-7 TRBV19 CASSISSASYEQYF
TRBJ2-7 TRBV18 CASSPGTGTYEQYF
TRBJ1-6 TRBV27 CASSSLRGQGENSPLHF
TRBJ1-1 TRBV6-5 CASSFLGAAEAFF
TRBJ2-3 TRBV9 CASSVVASGRADTQYF
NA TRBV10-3 CAIRGTSGKASYEQYF
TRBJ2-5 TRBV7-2 CASSSGETQYF
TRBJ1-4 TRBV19 CASSIPSRSHEKLFF
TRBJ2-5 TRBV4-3 CASSQDNAGQAMLETQYF
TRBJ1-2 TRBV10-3 CAISEGPESGYGYTF
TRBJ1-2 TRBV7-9 CASRLTGAHYGYTF
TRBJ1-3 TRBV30 CAWSVRAQSRDTIYF
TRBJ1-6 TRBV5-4 CASSLEGGGGSPLHF
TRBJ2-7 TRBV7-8 CASSTAPSGSYEQYF
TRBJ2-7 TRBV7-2 CASSLNSYEQYF
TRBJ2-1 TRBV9 CASSVLPIASFSYNEQFF
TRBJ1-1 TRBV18 CASSRQGVNTEAFF
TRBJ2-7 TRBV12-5 CASGFTGVGYEQYF
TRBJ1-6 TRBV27 CASSRTGFSSYNSPLHF
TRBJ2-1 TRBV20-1 CSAREVNEQFF
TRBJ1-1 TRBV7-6 CASSPGGQPVTEAFF
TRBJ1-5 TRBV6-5 CASSYSGIGQPQHF
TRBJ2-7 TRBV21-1 CASSPGLTTYEQYF
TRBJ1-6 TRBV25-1 CASSGKDRVGSPLHF
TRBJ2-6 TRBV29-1 CSALWAGANVLTF
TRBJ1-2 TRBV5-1 CASSDPGVDYGYTF
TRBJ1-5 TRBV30 CAWSVVNSNQPQHF
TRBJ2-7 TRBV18 CASSPTLTGASYEQYF